This record looks at one T cell receptor beta chain sequence and its context. Its target is unknown. The sample comes from a study of CD8 T cells in ankylosing spondylitis. Regarding the study as a whole: What seemed typical of ankylosing spondylitis blood was a TCR beta motif built from several highly homologous variants.

MiXCR was run by TCRdb on the 5' RACE reads, yielding one entry per CDR3 protein. The table lists more than 650,000 distinct CDR3 sequences, roughly 12% of them singletons, with roughly 0.51% in the top ten. The receptor's source is a male donor with ankylosing spondylitis. Sequencing used blood, either unsorted or a sorted T cell fraction (not recorded which).

The CDR3 nucleotides read TGTGCCAGCAGCCAAGATGGGCTAGCGGGAGCCACAGATACGCAGTATTTT. Translating it yields CASSQDGLAGATDTQYF. This rearrangement joins TRBV4-2 to TRBJ2-3; 10 bases match TRBD2. The germline gives CDR1 LGHNA, CDR2 YNFKEQ. V was pared by 0 bases and J by 2 bases, with 5 bases of the junction left unmatched. The CDR3 length is 17 residues.